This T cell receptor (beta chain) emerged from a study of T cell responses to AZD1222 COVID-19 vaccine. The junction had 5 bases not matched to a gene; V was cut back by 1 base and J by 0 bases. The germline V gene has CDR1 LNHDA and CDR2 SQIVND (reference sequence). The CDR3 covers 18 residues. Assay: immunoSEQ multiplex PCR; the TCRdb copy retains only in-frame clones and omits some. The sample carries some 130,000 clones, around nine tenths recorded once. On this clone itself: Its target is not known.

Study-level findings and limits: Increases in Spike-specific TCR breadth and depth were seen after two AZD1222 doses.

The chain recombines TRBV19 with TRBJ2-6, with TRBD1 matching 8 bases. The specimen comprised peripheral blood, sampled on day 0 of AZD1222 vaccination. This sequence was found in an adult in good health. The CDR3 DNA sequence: TGTGCCAGTAGTATAGCGGCGGGACAGGACTCTGGGGCCAACGTCCTGACTTTC. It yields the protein CASSIAAGQDSGANVLTF. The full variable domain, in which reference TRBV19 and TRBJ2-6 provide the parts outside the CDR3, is DGGITQSPKYLFRKEGQNVTLSCEQNLNHDAMYWYRQDPGQGLRLIYYSQIVNDFQKGDIAEGYSVSREKKESFPLTVTSAQKNPTAFYLCASSIAAGQDSGANVLTFGAGSRLTVL.